This T cell receptor beta chain was recorded in a study of shared clonotypes between healthy human individuals. Overall study findings and caveats: Larger estimated richness was generally recorded for naive subsets relative to memory subsets.

Recent acute infections and vaccinations were absent in the healthy HIV-negative adult donors. For this clone: Its antigen remains unknown.

Trimming removed 1 base from V and 2 bases from J, with 8 bases in between. Germline loops: CDR1 LNHNV, CDR2 YYDKDF (reference sequence). This CDR3 is 14 amino acids long. Produced via immunoSEQ multiplex PCR; TCRdb's table is partial and in-frame only. Among around 2.5 million clones listed, approximately 93% were seen once. This chain links TRBV15 with TRBJ1-1; D gene uncertain. The clonotype originates from a man between 18 and 29 years old in good health. Some clones in this sample may be carry-over from other donors' samples. Sequenced sample: naive CD4+ T cells from PBMCs. Regarding subset: CD45RA+ positively selected. The CDR3: CATSRATRNTEAFF. The CDR3 bases are TGTGCCACCAGCAGAGCTACTCGAAACACTGAAGCTTTCTTT.